The rows below give T cell receptor beta chains drawn from one sample of a study of cytomegalovirus exposure and HLA in healthy donors. Generated by immunoSEQ multiplex PCR, the TCRdb table keeps only in-frame clones and is missing some. The repertoire includes 50,000 to 60,000 clones, about 77% of them detected once, and about 3% sits in the top ten. The source material was PBMCs. These receptors all stem from a middle-aged woman in good health and CMV-seropositive. Each CDR3 is given without its conserved first and last residue. D genes are given only for firm matches. The size of a clone is reported for some rows only, either as once, few or many, or as a class for expanded clones.

V gene: TRBV19
clone size: few
D gene: NA
CDR3 protein: ASSPGARQPQH

V gene: TRBV7-9
clone size: NA
D gene: NA
CDR3 protein: ASSSSHREETQY

V gene: TRBV5-1
clone size: NA
D gene: NA
CDR3 protein: ASSSREALNTEAF

V gene: TRBV5-4
clone size: NA
D gene: NA
CDR3 protein: ASSPRGRETQY

V gene: TRBV30
clone size: NA
D gene: NA
CDR3 protein: AWTPGSNSPLH

V gene: TRBV6-5
clone size: NA
D gene: TRBD1
CDR3 protein: ASSYARQGAYEQY

V gene: TRBV2
clone size: NA
D gene: TRBD1
CDR3 protein: ASPGGRETQY

V gene: TRBV2
clone size: few
D gene: NA
CDR3 protein: ASRAGDRGANSPLH

V gene: TRBV9
clone size: NA
D gene: NA
CDR3 protein: ASSPRRDSLTYEQY

V gene: TRBV10-3
clone size: NA
D gene: NA
CDR3 protein: AISGDSNYGYT

V gene: TRBV7-8
clone size: NA
D gene: NA
CDR3 protein: ASSLPTGNTGELF

V gene: TRBV9
clone size: NA
D gene: NA
CDR3 protein: ASSVGGVGEKLF

V gene: TRBV5-6
clone size: NA
D gene: NA
CDR3 protein: ASSLTGSNSPLH

V gene: TRBV27
clone size: once
D gene: TRBD1
CDR3 protein: ASTNPGQSGTQY

V gene: TRBV2
clone size: NA
D gene: TRBD2
CDR3 protein: ASSSQGGLANNEQF

V gene: TRBV29-1
clone size: NA
D gene: NA
CDR3 protein: SVRGAGEKLF

V gene: TRBV10-3
clone size: NA
D gene: NA
CDR3 protein: AISESRGSGTQY

V gene: TRBV7-2
clone size: NA
D gene: TRBD1
CDR3 protein: ASSYGQVLHHEQY

V gene: TRBV6-5
clone size: NA
D gene: TRBD2
CDR3 protein: ASNMAGGISYEQY

V gene: TRBV19
clone size: few
D gene: NA
CDR3 protein: ASSIDLNTGELF

V gene: TRBV7-8
clone size: few
D gene: NA
CDR3 protein: ASSLSPPGMGSYEQY

V gene: TRBV28
clone size: once
D gene: NA
CDR3 protein: ASSPGGPSYEQY

V gene: TRBV5-4
clone size: NA
D gene: NA
CDR3 protein: ASSWTDSNNEQF

V gene: TRBV7-9
clone size: NA
D gene: TRBD1
CDR3 protein: ASSSTMGDSYEQY

V gene: TRBV19
clone size: NA
D gene: NA
CDR3 protein: ASSTGNVGPLH

V gene: TRBV2
clone size: NA
D gene: NA
CDR3 protein: ASRDSTYNSPLH

V gene: TRBV19
clone size: NA
D gene: NA
CDR3 protein: ASSIVLSTDTQY

V gene: TRBV4-3
clone size: NA
D gene: TRBD2
CDR3 protein: ASSPGPLAGGLSTDTQY

V gene: TRBV5-6
clone size: NA
D gene: NA
CDR3 protein: ASSAMGEVEKLF

V gene: TRBV5-1
clone size: NA
D gene: TRBD2
CDR3 protein: ASSAVTSGGAPQETQY

V gene: TRBV5-6
clone size: NA
D gene: TRBD1
CDR3 protein: ASSLGDRAYGYT

V gene: TRBV7-2
clone size: NA
D gene: NA
CDR3 protein: ASSSHTGTTEAF

V gene: TRBV9
clone size: few
D gene: NA
CDR3 protein: ASSRAQTSSYNSPLH

V gene: TRBV6-1
clone size: few
D gene: TRBD1
CDR3 protein: ASRRDRGWTEAF

V gene: TRBV5-1
clone size: NA
D gene: TRBD2
CDR3 protein: ASSETSGDTYEQY

V gene: TRBV30
clone size: NA
D gene: NA
CDR3 protein: AWNRASRAKLF

V gene: TRBV5-4
clone size: NA
D gene: NA
CDR3 protein: ASSLGGVMNTEAF

V gene: TRBV19
clone size: NA
D gene: NA
CDR3 protein: ASKEGGETQY

V gene: TRBV18
clone size: NA
D gene: NA
CDR3 protein: ASSPPGLTDTQY

V gene: TRBV4-2
clone size: NA
D gene: TRBD2
CDR3 protein: ASSQELAGGLTDTQY

V gene: TRBV9
clone size: NA
D gene: NA
CDR3 protein: ASSAPSTGNTIY

V gene: TRBV28
clone size: few
D gene: NA
CDR3 protein: ASSSSTGYT

V gene: TRBV6-5
clone size: once
D gene: NA
CDR3 protein: ASSLLGLGNEKLF

V gene: TRBV15
clone size: NA
D gene: NA
CDR3 protein: ATSAPGEANYGYT

V gene: TRBV4-2
clone size: NA
D gene: TRBD2
CDR3 protein: ASSQEASGGADTQY

V gene: TRBV11-2
clone size: NA
D gene: TRBD1
CDR3 protein: ASSRGQGNSGNTIY